This entry describes one T cell receptor (beta chain). What it binds is unknown. This entry belongs to a study of blood T cells in healthy people across ages. Study-level points and caveats: Underestimates were what the diversity estimates from one million T cells were considered to be.

V was clipped by 5 bases and J by 6 bases; unmatched bases: 10. Per the germline V gene, CDR1 is SGHAT and CDR2 is FQDESV (reference sequence). This CDR3 has 15 amino acids. The authors ran a second PCR of about 7 to 12 cycles using a sample-barcoded 5' primer and a J-beta primer mix. TCRdb fed the 5' RACE reads into MiXCR, producing one record per CDR3 protein. The sample lists around 870,000 distinct CDR3 sequences, under 35% occurring once. The source is a woman over 75 in good health. The sample consisted of blood. The chain has TRBV11-1 and TRBJ1-5, with 7 bases that match TRBD1. As DNA, the CDR3 is TGTGCCAGCAGCCACCAGACAGGGAGGGGTCAGCCCCAGCATTTT. This codes for CASSHQTGRGQPQHF.